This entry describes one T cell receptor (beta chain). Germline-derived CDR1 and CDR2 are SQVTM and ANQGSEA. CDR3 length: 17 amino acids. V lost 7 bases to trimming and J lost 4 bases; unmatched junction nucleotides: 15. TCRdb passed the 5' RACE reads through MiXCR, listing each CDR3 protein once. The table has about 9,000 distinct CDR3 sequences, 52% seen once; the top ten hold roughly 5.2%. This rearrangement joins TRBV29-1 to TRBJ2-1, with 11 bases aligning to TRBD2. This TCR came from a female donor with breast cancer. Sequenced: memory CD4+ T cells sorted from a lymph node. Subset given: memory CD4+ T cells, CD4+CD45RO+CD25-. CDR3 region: CSAERLAGISIYNEQFF. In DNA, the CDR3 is TGCAGCGCCGAGCGACTAGCGGGGATAAGTATTTACAATGAGCAGTTCTTC.